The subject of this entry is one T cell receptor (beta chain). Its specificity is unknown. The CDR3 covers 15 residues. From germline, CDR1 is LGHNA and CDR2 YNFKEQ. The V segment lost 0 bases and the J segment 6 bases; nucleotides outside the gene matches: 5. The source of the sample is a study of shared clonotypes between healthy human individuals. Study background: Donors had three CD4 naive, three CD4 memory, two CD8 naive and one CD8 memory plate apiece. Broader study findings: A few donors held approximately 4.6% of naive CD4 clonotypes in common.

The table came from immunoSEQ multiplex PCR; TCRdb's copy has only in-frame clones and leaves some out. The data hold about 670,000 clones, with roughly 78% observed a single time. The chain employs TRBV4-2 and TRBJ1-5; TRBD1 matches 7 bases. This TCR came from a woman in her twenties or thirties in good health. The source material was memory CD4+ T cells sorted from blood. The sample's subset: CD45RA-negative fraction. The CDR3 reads CASSQEPRGSQPQHF. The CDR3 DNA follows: TGTGCCAGCAGCCAAGAGCCCAGGGGGAGTCAGCCCCAGCATTTT.